This T cell receptor beta chain was sequenced for a study of long-term antiretroviral therapy in people with HIV. Germline V gene sequence: CDR1 ENHRY, CDR2 SYGVKD. The CDR3 consists of 18 residues. Unmatched junction bases numbered 14, after V lost 2 bases and J lost 5 bases. The assay, immunoSEQ v3.0, was run at survey level. Produced via immunoSEQ multiplex PCR; TCRdb's table is partial and in-frame only. The sample lists tens of thousands of clones, 80% to 90% occurring once. The sample consisted of unsorted PBMCs, taken 0.3 years after starting antiretroviral therapy. The TCR originated in a man younger than 35 with HIV. The rearrangement links TRBV10-3 to TRBJ2-7; TRBD1 agrees at 11 bases. CDR3 region: CAISEPDRGRWGGNEQYF. In nucleotides, the CDR3 is TGTGCCATCAGTGAGCCGGACAGGGGGCGATGGGGGGGAAACGAGCAGTACTTC.